The 17 T cell receptor beta chains in this list originate from one sample, sequenced in a study of T-cell reconstitution after alpha-beta-depleted transplantation in children. This sample's TCRbeta library carried unique molecular identifier barcodes. TCRdb ran MiXCR on the PCR reads and lists one entry per CDR3 protein. The sample has some 840,000 distinct CDR3 sequences, about 16% seen once. The source material was PBMCs, mostly from graft donor cells, sampled 360 days after TCRalphabeta/CD19-depleted stem cell transplant. The receptors derive from a male patient between 10 and 17 years old who had a stem cell transplant for acute lymphoblastic leukemia, so the T cells may come from the graft donor.

The chain has TRBV28 and TRBJ2-3; D could derive from TRBD1 or TRBD2 (6 bases each). V was pared by 10 bases and J by 7 bases, with 18 bases between. Germline lookup yields CDR1 MDHEN and CDR2 SYDVKM. The CDR3 is 13 residues long. DNA of the CDR3: TGTGCCATCCGGGGGCCCGGCACTAATACGCAGTATTTT. Translation gives CAIRGPGTNTQYF.

This clonotype appeared many times. The chain links TRBV15 to TRBJ2-7, with unresolved D. The germline V gene has CDR1 LNHNV and CDR2 YYDKDF (reference sequence). V dropped 8 bases and J dropped 0 bases, with 8 bases sitting between them. The CDR3 sequence is 12 residues long. The CDR3 reads CATRSNSYEQYF. CDR3 coding DNA: TGTGCCACCCGTTCCAACTCCTACGAGCAGTACTTC.

This clonotype came up a few times. In DNA form, the CDR3 reads TGCAGTGCGAAGGGACTAGCGGGAGTCTCCTACGAGCAGTACTTC. Encoded protein: CSAKGLAGVSYEQYF. The rearrangement links TRBV20-1 to TRBJ2-7; 14 nucleotides match TRBD2. With 6 bases clipped from V and 0 bases from J, the junction kept 4 bases outside the gene matches. This CDR3 is built from 15 residues. CDR1 DFQATT and CDR2 SNEGSKA come from the germline V gene (reference sequence).

This clonotype has only a few counts. This chain links TRBV20-1 with TRBJ1-4, with a possible D match to TRBD1 (5 bases). The V gene's germline CDR1 is DFQATT and CDR2 SNEGSKA (reference sequence). The CDR3 has 13 residues. V dropped 6 bases and J dropped 7 bases, with 15 bases sitting between them. The CDR3 DNA is TGCAGTGCCGCAACGCCGACAGTTGAAAAACTGTTTTTT. Translated, it gives CSAATPTVEKLFF.

This rearrangement joins TRBV10-3 to TRBJ1-6; D remains unclear. Germline values: CDR1 ENHRY, CDR2 SYGVKD. This CDR3 is 12 amino acids long. The ends were cut back, 8 bases at V and 9 bases at J, with 11 bases in the middle. The CDR3, as DNA: TGTGCCATCGGCCGGGGAGGTTCACCCCTCCACTTT. Amino acid sequence: CAIGRGGSPLHF.

In this sample, this clonotype turned up many times. The J gene is TRBJ2-7, the V gene TRBV27; TRBD1 matches 8 bases. The V gene end was trimmed by 0 bases and the J gene end by 5 bases; junction bases not matched to a gene: 6. From germline, CDR1 is MNHEY and CDR2 SMNVEV (reference sequence). This CDR3 comprises 15 residues. CDR3 nucleotides: TGTGCCAGCAGTTTATCCCGGACAGGGTTGGACGAGCAGTACTTC. Protein product: CASSLSRTGLDEQYF.

The chain has TRBV6-5 and TRBJ1-5; 9 bases map to TRBD1. V was clipped by 6 bases and J by 5 bases; unmatched bases: 8. There are 15 residues in the CDR3. Germline values: CDR1 MNHEY, CDR2 SVGAGI. The CDR3 loop is CASSTDRGIDQPQHF. CDR3 sequence (DNA): TGTGCCAGCAGCACGGACAGGGGAATAGATCAGCCCCAGCATTTT.

In this sample, this clonotype turned up many times. The chain links TRBV5-1 to TRBJ2-6; D ambiguous. With 2 bases removed from V and 0 bases from J, the gap between germline ends came to 15 bases. This CDR3 has 18 residues. Germline lookup yields CDR1 SGHRS and CDR2 YFSETQ. The CDR3 region has the DNA TGCGCCAGCAGCTTCCGGGCTCCCTTTAACTCTGGGGCCAACGTCCTGACTTTC. Its protein product is CASSFRAPFNSGANVLTF.

This clonotype was seen more than once but under ten times. The chain combines TRBV7-9 with TRBJ2-1; 7 positions agree with TRBD2. Germline lookup yields CDR1 SEHNR and CDR2 FQNEAQ (reference sequence). This CDR3 contains 16 residues. The V segment lost 1 base and the J segment 5 bases; nucleotides outside the gene matches: 8. The CDR3 nucleotides are TGTGCCAGCAGCTTAGGGCGGGAGATTCAGGACAATGAGCAGTTCTTC. It translates to CASSLGREIQDNEQFF.

This clonotype was seen a handful of times. The chain has TRBV21-1 and TRBJ1-1. TRBV21-1 is termed a pseudogene. The CDR3 runs to 16 residues. CDR3 loop: CASSKEEGWGNTEAFF. The CDR3 bases are TGTGCCAGCAGCAAAGAGGAGGGTTGGGGCAACACTGAAGCTTTCTTT.

The chain combines TRBV5-1 with TRBJ2-3, with TRBD1 identical over 7 bases. Looked up from germline, CDR1 is SGHRS and CDR2 is YFSETQ. J was trimmed by 0 bases and V by 1 base; bases with no gene match: 8. The CDR3 length is 17 residues. The CDR3 loop reads CASSLTPTGTSTDTQYF. The CDR3 DNA is TGCGCCAGCAGCTTGACCCCGACAGGGACGAGCACAGATACGCAGTATTTT.

The table lists this clonotype with a few counts. V is TRBV10-2 and J is TRBJ2-7; D gene uncertain. V was trimmed by 2 bases and J by 3 bases, leaving 17 bases between them. CDR3 size: 16 residues. Germline CDR1 and CDR2: WSHSY and SAAADI. The CDR3 protein is CASSERARLSRYEQYF. CDR3 coding DNA: TGCGCCAGCAGTGAGAGGGCAAGACTTAGCCGCTACGAGCAGTACTTC.

This chain links TRBV11-3 with TRBJ2-1; 11 nucleotides line up with TRBD2. Trimming took 0 bases from V and 9 from J; bases not matched to a gene: 4. This CDR3 contains 15 residues. Looked up from germline, CDR1 is SGHNT and CDR2 is YENEEA. The CDR3 nucleotides are TGTGCCAGCAGCTTAGAAACTAGCGGGAGAGGTGAGCAGTTCTTC. The encoded protein is CASSLETSGRGEQFF.

The chain combines TRBV28 with TRBJ2-1, with 10 positions matching TRBD2. This CDR3 region has 16 residues. V shed 3 bases, J shed 8 bases, and the junction held 10 bases outside the gene matches. Germline V gene lookup returns CDR1 MDHEN and CDR2 SYDVKM. CDR3: CASSLTRGLAFDEQFF. Here the CDR3 DNA reads TGTGCCAGCAGTTTGACGCGGGGACTAGCGTTCGATGAGCAGTTCTTC.

The chain carries TRBV7-6 and TRBJ2-1; 8 positions match TRBD1. CDR3 length equals 19 residues. The germline gives CDR1 SGHVS, CDR2 FNYEAQ. Unmatched junction bases numbered 15, after V lost 1 base and J lost 4 bases. CDR3 sequence (DNA): TGTGCCAGCAGCTTAGAAGGGACCGCAGGGGGCAACGGGTACAATGAGCAGTTCTTC. Encoded protein: CASSLEGTAGGNGYNEQFF.

The chain combines TRBV7-8 with TRBJ1-1; 8 bases line up with TRBD1. This CDR3 is built from 16 residues. Unmatched junction bases numbered 8, after V lost 5 bases and J lost 0 bases. CDR1 and CDR2 from the germline V gene are SGHVS and FQNEAQ. The CDR3 sequence is CASSRPGTGLNTEAFF. The CDR3 region has the DNA TGTGCCAGCAGCCGTCCCGGGACAGGATTGAACACTGAAGCTTTCTTT.

This clonotype was counted between two and nine times. V usage is TRBV5-1 and J usage is TRBJ2-3; 10 nucleotides line up with TRBD1. CDR3 length: 15 residues. Germline trimming cut 4 bases from V and 6 bases from J; bases unmatched to any gene: 8. In germline, CDR1 is SGHRS, CDR2 YFSETQ. CDR3: CASSKTGGNRDTQYF. CDR3 nucleotides: TGCGCCAGCAGCAAGACAGGGGGCAATCGGGATACGCAGTATTTT.